This TCR beta chain came from a study of blood T cell repertoires in COVID-19 (dated by TCRdb to between 2020 and 2021). In terms of the full investigation: Samples from collaborators originated in the United States, Italy and Spain and spanned both the acute and convalescent phases of COVID-19. The prospective study material was composed of cDNA or gDNA derived from T cells, B-cell-depleted T cells, or PBMCs. Deeply sampled blood TCRbeta repertoires from subjects exposed to, actively infected with, or recovered from COVID-19 were included in the dataset. The repertoires were made available in a free public database intended to serve as a resource for research on the immune response to SARS-CoV-2. The samples were drawn from the first 160 participants of the ongoing ImmuneRACE study and from 1,200 or so subjects provided by 6 global collaborators. A de-identified subject ID, COVID-19 status, age in years and sex were almost always included in the sample metadata. Where available, HLA class I and class II types were obtained from metadata supplied by the sample provider rather than from assay-based typing.

The CDR3 goes from the cysteine to the phenylalanine over 16 residues. Of the read, only the CDR3 DNA is kept; its 48 bases are in frame from base 1. Based on the germline V gene (reference sequence), the CDR1 and CDR2 sequences are LGHDT and YNNKEL. Unmatched junction bases come to 8, with V trimmed by 3 bases and J by 4 bases. Note on this clone: Its antigen remains unidentified. Base qualities are not at hand, and no much larger clone is one base apart.

Study-level results and caveats: Clinical and demographic metadata were provided uncurated, with the amount varying by source and participant.

The collaborating institutions used their own protocols to collect whole blood in K2EDTA tubes. For TCRbeta analysis, collaborator samples were shipped as frozen whole blood, as isolated PBMCs, or as DNA extracted from either sample type. TCRbeta CDR3 regions were amplified from genomic DNA using the immunoSEQ Assay, a bias-controlled multiplex PCR. From the authors' description of their analysis: Nucleated cell counts per sample were estimated from amplification of reference gene primers within the assay. To quantify the absolute abundance of each unique TCRbeta CDR3 rearrangement, sequence reads were collapsed and filtered. For each sample, productive Simpson clonality was calculated as the square root of Simpson's diversity index over productive rearrangements. TCRdb obtained this table from immuneACCESS and retained in-frame rearrangements with V and J assigned. These tables miss some clones; where compared with another copy, unresolved V genes account for less than half of the shortfall, and the remainder is unexplained. The DNA gave D and trimming, while V, J and clone size come from that table. The sample data list fewer than 120,000 clones, and around nine tenths of these were observed just once. Of the sample, approximately 5% is held by the ten largest clones.

The sequence joins TRBV3-1 (or the pseudogene TRBV3-2) to TRBJ2-7; 11 bases in the middle match TRBD2. This clonotype originated in a human donor in a cohort sampled during active COVID-19. Sequenced material: peripheral blood. In nucleotides, the sequence is TGTGCCAGCAGCCACGCTAGCGGGGGGTCCGGGTACGAGCAGTACTTC. It translates to CASSHASGGSGYEQYF.